A single sample is the source of the 25 T cell receptor beta chains below, sequenced in a study of long-term antiretroviral therapy in people with HIV. Version v3.0 of the immunoSEQ assay was performed at survey level. The repertoire was sequenced with immunoSEQ multiplex PCR; TCRdb's copy has only in-frame clones and lacks some. In the table there are roughly 30,000 clones, more than 85% of which are singletons. The material sequenced was unsorted PBMCs, taken 3.1 years after starting antiretroviral therapy. The receptors were gathered from a young man with HIV.

This clone occurred once. The chain carries TRBV15 and TRBJ2-7, with a tentative D call TRBD1 (6 bases). CDR1 LNHNV and CDR2 YYDKDF come from the germline V gene (reference sequence). Trimming took 4 bases from V and 2 from J, leaving 9 bases between them. The CDR3 runs to 13 residues. As DNA, the CDR3 is TGTGCCACCAGCACTGGGGGCCCCTACGAGCAGTACTTC. The encoded protein is CATSTGGPYEQYF.

The rearrangement joins TRBV11-2 to TRBJ2-1; TRBD2 aligns across 8 bases. The germline V gene encodes CDR1 SGHAT and CDR2 FQNNGV. After removal of 5 bases from V and 3 bases from J, the junction contained 9 bases not matched to a gene. This CDR3 has 16 amino acids. As DNA, the CDR3 is TGTGCCAGCAGCCGAGTTGTAGCGGGGATCTACAATGAGCAGTTCTTC. Translated: CASSRVVAGIYNEQFF.

This clone turned up a few times. The chain recombines TRBV19 with TRBJ1-2; perhaps TRBD1 as D (5 bases). Germline V gene sequence: CDR1 LNHDA, CDR2 SQIVND (reference sequence). This CDR3 spans 13 amino acids. The V end was cut by 5 bases, the J end by 4 bases, with 11 bases between. The CDR3 sequence: CASSARDGYGYTF. The CDR3 coding sequence is TGTGCCAGTAGTGCCCGGGACGGCTATGGCTACACCTTC.

The rearrangement uses TRBV19 and TRBJ2-7, with D unclear. CDR1 is LNHDA, CDR2 SQIVND, per germline (reference sequence). V was clipped by 6 bases and J by 2 bases, with 14 bases between them. The CDR3 sequence is 14 residues long. For the CDR3, the DNA is TGTGCCAGTAGGGCCTCCAGTCGCACCTACGAGCAGTACTTC. Its protein product is CASRASSRTYEQYF.

This sequence joins TRBV4-3 and TRBJ2-1; D not resolved. The germline CDR1 and CDR2 sequences are LGHNA and YSLEER. The CDR3 has 14 residues. Trimming cost V 1 base and J 5 bases, with 9 bases left between them. CDR3 loop: CASSQASADNEQFF. The CDR3 bases are TGCGCCAGCAGCCAAGCAAGCGCCGACAATGAGCAGTTCTTC.

This chain links TRBV7-8 with TRBJ2-3; D is perhaps TRBD2 (6 bases). The length of the CDR3 is 12 residues. Trimming pared 5 bases from V and 6 bases from J, leaving 9 bases between. The germline gives CDR1 SGHVS, CDR2 FQNEAQ. The CDR3 nucleotides read TGTGCCAGCAGCATGGGACTGGATACGCAGTATTTT. Residues: CASSMGLDTQYF. The full variable domain, rest sourced from reference TRBV7-8 and TRBJ2-3, is GAGVSQSPRYKVAKRGQDVALRCDPISGHVSLFWYQQALGQGPEFLTYFQNEAQLDKSGLPSDRFFAERPEGSVSTLKIQRTQQEDSAVYLCASSMGLDTQYFGPGTRLTVL.

V usage is TRBV5-1 and J usage is TRBJ2-5; D gene uncertain. Germline CDR1 SGHRS, CDR2 YFSETQ. The CDR3 has 11 residues. V was pared by 5 bases and J by 2 bases, with 4 bases between. Here the CDR3 reads CASSLQETQYF. The CDR3 coding sequence is TGCGCCAGCAGTCTTCAAGAGACCCAGTACTTC.

This chain joins TRBV14 and TRBJ2-1; TRBD1 might be the D (5 bases). The CDR3 runs 15 residues. The ends were cut back, 0 bases at V and 8 bases at J, with 14 bases in the middle. Germline V gene sequence: CDR1 SGHDN, CDR2 FVKESK. The CDR3 here is CASSQDYAGLDEQFF. The DNA of the CDR3 is TGTGCCAGCAGCCAAGATTACGCAGGGCTAGATGAGCAGTTCTTC.

The chain carries TRBV25-1 and TRBJ1-6; perhaps TRBD1 as D (6 bases). The CDR3 consists of 15 residues. V lost 1 base and J lost 5, with 9 bases in between. Germline V CDR1 and CDR2: MGHDK, SYGVNS. CDR3 DNA: TGTGCCAGCAGTGAATCGGACAGTGATAATTCACCCCTCCACTTT. Translated: CASSESDSDNSPLHF.

V and J are TRBV6-1 and TRBJ1-5; 7 bases fit TRBD1. Trimming at V came to 8 bases and at J to 4 bases, leaving 17 bases not matched to a gene. This CDR3 contains 17 residues. Germline V CDR1 and CDR2: MNHNS, SASEGT. CDR3 in amino acids: CASRGTSTGFENQPQHF. Here the CDR3 DNA reads TGTGCCAGCCGTGGGACTTCGACAGGGTTTGAGAATCAGCCCCAGCATTTT.

The chain links TRBV4-2 to TRBJ2-7; D call uncertain. The CDR3 is made up of 15 amino acids. Germline V gene sequence: CDR1 LGHNA, CDR2 YNFKEQ. V was clipped by 0 bases and J by 5 bases, with 14 bases between them. CDR3 in amino acids: CASSQDVGQPHEQYF. For the CDR3, the DNA is TGTGCCAGCAGCCAAGACGTGGGCCAGCCCCACGAGCAGTACTTC.

The chain joins TRBV11-2 to TRBJ2-1; tentatively, D is TRBD1 or TRBD2 (5 bases each). In germline, CDR1 is SGHAT, CDR2 FQNNGV. V dropped 1 base and J dropped 0 bases, with 13 bases sitting between them. The CDR3 totals 17 residues. In DNA form, the CDR3 reads TGTGCCAGCAGCTTAGTCACGGGGCTGAGCTCCTACAATGAGCAGTTCTTC. Encoded protein: CASSLVTGLSSYNEQFF.

V usage is TRBV27 and J usage is TRBJ2-3; 8 nucleotides agree with TRBD2. Germline CDR1 and CDR2: MNHEY and SMNVEV (reference sequence). This CDR3 contains 14 residues. J was trimmed by 6 bases and V by 2 bases; bases with no gene match: 4. The chain's CDR3 is CASSLAGGLDTQYF. The CDR3 region has the DNA TGTGCCAGCAGTTTAGCGGGGGGCCTGGATACGCAGTATTTT.

V is TRBV7-9 and J is TRBJ2-1; 13 bases match TRBD2. The CDR3 length is 14 residues. Per the germline V gene, CDR1 is SEHNR and CDR2 is FQNEAQ (reference sequence). V lost 5 bases and J lost 7; bases outside the gene matches: 2. CDR3 protein: CASSPGLAGNEQFF. The CDR3 region has the DNA TGTGCCAGCAGCCCGGGACTAGCGGGGAATGAGCAGTTCTTC.

The DNA of the CDR3 is TGTGCCAGCAGCCCGCCTCAGGGGGCCAAAAACATTCAGTACTTC. Translated: CASSPPQGAKNIQYF. The V and J genes are TRBV5-6 and TRBJ2-4, with D perhaps matching TRBD1 (6 bases). V lost 4 bases and J 1 base, leaving 12 bases between the germline ends. The CDR3 runs 15 residues. Per the germline V gene, CDR1 is SGHDT and CDR2 is YYEEEE.

As to this clone: Because it lacks the conserved phenylalanine or tryptophan at the end, this CDR3 is likely a read error. The DNA is omitted, as the CDR3 cannot be located on it reliably, and the CDR3 follows TCRdb's listing. V and J are TRBV6-4 and TRBJ2-7. The length of the CDR3 is 8 amino acids, counting both ends. Germline V gives CDR1 MRHNA, CDR2 SNTAGT. This CDR3 reads CASSDSWG.

This chain links TRBV5-6 with TRBJ2-7; possibly TRBD1 for D (5 bases). Germline CDR1 is SGHDT and CDR2 is YYEEEE. CDR3 length equals 13 residues. V shed 4 bases and J shed 0 bases, with 8 bases lying between them. The CDR3 region has the DNA TGTGCCAGCAGCGTGACAGTCTCCTACGAGCAGTACTTC. Translated, it gives CASSVTVSYEQYF. The full variable domain, completed using reference TRBV5-6 and TRBJ2-7, is DAGVTQSPTHLIKTRGQQVTLRCSPKSGHDTVSWYQQALGQGPQFIFQYYEEEERQRGNFPDRFSGHQFPNYSSELNVNALLLGDSALYLCASSVTVSYEQYFGPGTRLTVT.

V and J are TRBV7-9 and TRBJ2-5; TRBD1 is a possible D gene (5 bases). This CDR3 comprises 15 residues. Looked up from germline, CDR1 is SEHNR and CDR2 is FQNEAQ (reference sequence). V was clipped by 1 base and J by 0 bases, with 9 bases between them. In DNA, the CDR3 is TGTGCCAGCAGCTTAGGGGTGGACAACCAAGAGACCCAGTACTTC. This codes for CASSLGVDNQETQYF.

The genes are TRBV19 and TRBJ2-7; 8 bases fit TRBD1. V was clipped by 5 bases and J by 3 bases; unmatched bases: 27. Germline V gene lookup returns CDR1 LNHDA and CDR2 SQIVND (reference sequence). CDR3 length: 21 residues. The chain's CDR3 is CASSQNTRGRVRPPGSYEQYF. As DNA, the CDR3 is TGTGCCAGTAGTCAAAATACCAGGGGGCGCGTACGTCCGCCAGGAAGCTACGAGCAGTACTTC.

The chain is built from TRBV7-9 and TRBJ2-5; D gene unclear. There are 14 residues in the CDR3. Germline CDR1 SEHNR, CDR2 FQNEAQ (reference sequence). The V end was cut by 3 bases, the J end by 5 bases, with 13 bases between. For the CDR3, the DNA is TGTGCCAGCAGCTTCCTTAGCTCATGGGAGACCCAGTACTTC. Translated: CASSFLSSWETQYF.

This clone appeared once. This chain joins TRBV5-4 and TRBJ1-3; D call uncertain. The CDR3 totals 17 residues. Trimming pared 0 bases from V and 5 bases from J, leaving 18 bases between. Germline V gives CDR1 SGHNT, CDR2 YYREEE (reference sequence). The CDR3 coding sequence is TGTGCCAGCAGCTTGGGGGGAGTTCGGGCGGGGAGAAACACCATATATTTT. Protein sequence: CASSLGGVRAGRNTIYF.

The J gene is TRBJ2-4, the V gene TRBV7-2; tentatively, D is TRBD2 (6 bases). Trimming pared 1 base from V and 0 bases from J, leaving 10 bases between. Germline CDR1 SGHTA, CDR2 FQGNSA. This CDR3 has 16 amino acids. Here the CDR3 DNA reads TGTGCCAGCAGCTTAGTGGGGGGTCTAGCCAAAAACATTCAGTACTTC. It codes for CASSLVGGLAKNIQYF.

V gene TRBV19 combines with J gene TRBJ1-4; possibly TRBD1 for D (5 bases). Trimming left V 4 bases short and J 3 bases short, with 9 bases between. This CDR3 has 14 amino acids. Germline CDR1 reads LNHDA; CDR2 reads SQIVND (reference sequence). The chain's CDR3 is CASSTGLANEKLFF. In DNA, the CDR3 is TGTGCCAGTAGTACGGGACTGGCTAATGAAAAACTGTTTTTT.

This clone was detected a few times. The chain carries TRBV19 and TRBJ1-2; perhaps TRBD1 as D (6 bases). Trimming shortened V by 7 bases and J by 9 bases, and 15 bases separated the two germline ends. Germline CDR1 and CDR2: LNHDA and SQIVND (reference sequence). The CDR3 is made up of 12 amino acids. This CDR3 reads CASTLQGESYTF. CDR3 coding DNA: TGTGCCAGTACCCTACAGGGAGAAAGCTACACCTTC.

This clone has just one count. CDR3 in amino acids: CASLRGLDLNTEAFF. The CDR3, as DNA: TGTGCCAGCCTCCGGGGCCTGGATCTGAACACTGAAGCTTTCTTT. The chain joins TRBV13 to TRBJ1-1, with D possibly TRBD1 on 5 matching bases. CDR3 size: 15 residues. CDR1 PRHDT and CDR2 FYEKMQ come from the germline V gene (reference sequence). Trimming took off 8 bases at V and 0 bases at J, with 16 bases between the two ends.